A single sample gave rise to the 24 T cell receptor beta chains below, sequenced in a study of a mutant IDH1 vaccine in newly diagnosed glioma. The method was immunoSEQ multiplex PCR; TCRdb's version includes in-frame clones alone and lacks a portion of them. This table holds around 50,000 clones, 80% to 90% found once. Time point reported: week 5, during vaccination. Each dose of the vaccine consisted of 300 ug of mutant IDH1 20-mer peptide, with topical imiquimod. No antigen has been identified for these receptors. Sequences were derived from PBMCs, sampled from a glioma patient whose treatment included an IDH1 peptide vaccine. The receptors come from a middle-aged woman with glioma.

The sample holds one count of this clone. The chain is built from TRBV11-2 and TRBJ1-1; 8 bases are a match to TRBD1. V was pared by 3 bases and J by 1 base, with 4 bases of the junction left unmatched. The CDR3 is 15 residues long. From germline, CDR1 is SGHAT and CDR2 FQNNGV. The CDR3 spells CASSFDRGRNTEAFF. CDR3 nucleotides: TGTGCCAGCAGCTTTGACAGGGGAAGGAACACTGAAGCTTTCTTT.

V gene TRBV5-1 combines with J gene TRBJ2-7; 7 bases line up with TRBD1. The CDR3 consists of 14 residues. V was clipped by 4 bases and J by 2 bases; unmatched bases: 6. The germline V gene encodes CDR1 SGHRS and CDR2 YFSETQ. The CDR3 DNA sequence: TGCGCCAGCAGCGAACAGGGGCGGACCTACGAGCAGTACTTC. This codes for CASSEQGRTYEQYF.

The chain couples TRBV6-1 to TRBJ2-7; the D gene is possibly TRBD1 (6 bases). Germline CDR1 and CDR2: MNHNS and SASEGT. Trimming pared 2 bases from V and 3 bases from J, leaving 17 bases between. CDR3 length: 16 amino acids. In DNA form, the CDR3 reads TGTGCCAGCAGTGAAAGATCCGGCCTACAGGGCTACGAGCAGTACTTC. It codes for CASSERSGLQGYEQYF.

The chain joins TRBV7-9 to TRBJ1-4, with a possible D match to TRBD1 (5 bases). Germline CDR1 is SEHNR and CDR2 is FQNEAQ (reference sequence). V lost 5 bases to trimming and J lost 0 bases, with 16 bases between them. The CDR3 runs to 17 residues. CDR3 bases: TGTGCCAGCAGCAACGACATCGGGGGTCCAACTAATGAAAAACTGTTTTTT. This codes for CASSNDIGGPTNEKLFF.

CDR3 sequence reads: CASSPVNANYGYTF. The CDR3 coding sequence is TGTGCCAGTAGTCCCGTAAACGCTAACTATGGCTACACCTTC. The genes are TRBV19 and TRBJ1-2; D unresolved. Germline CDR1 and CDR2: LNHDA and SQIVND (reference sequence). The V end was cut by 5 bases, the J end by 0 bases, with 10 bases between. This CDR3 is built from 14 residues.

This clone was recorded once. CDR3 in amino acids: CASSVFDRPYEQYF. CDR3 DNA: TGTGCCAGCAGCGTATTCGACAGGCCCTACGAGCAGTACTTC. The V gene is TRBV9, the J gene TRBJ2-7; a possible D gene is TRBD1 (6 bases). The CDR3 runs to 14 residues. Deletions cut 1 base from V and 2 bases from J, with 10 bases between. Germline lookup yields CDR1 SGDLS and CDR2 YYNGEE.

The chain couples TRBV19 to TRBJ1-1; the D gene is possibly TRBD1 (5 bases). The CDR3 is made up of 17 amino acids. CDR1 and CDR2 from the germline V gene are LNHDA and SQIVND (reference sequence). V gave up 7 bases and J gave up 1 base, with 22 bases separating them. CDR3 in amino acids: CASNSMGLGGTNTEAFF. The CDR3 DNA reads as TGTGCCAGTAACTCTATGGGCTTGGGGGGTACGAACACTGAAGCTTTCTTT.

V and J are TRBV30 and TRBJ2-6; no clear D. The CDR3 sequence is 14 residues long. Between the trimmed V and J ends, which lost 2 bases and 1 base, there was a span of 6 bases. Germline-derived CDR1 and CDR2 are GTSNPN and SVGIG (reference sequence). The CDR3 coding sequence is TGTGCCTGGAGTAGGGATTCTGGGGCCAACGTCCTGACTTTC. Translating it yields CAWSRDSGANVLTF.

The rearrangement joins TRBV19 to TRBJ1-3, with 7 bases aligning to TRBD1. Germline V gives CDR1 LNHDA, CDR2 SQIVND (reference sequence). CDR3 size: 17 residues. Unmatched junction bases numbered 14, after V lost 5 bases and J lost 4 bases. The CDR3 DNA reads as TGTGCCAGTAGTTCTTCGTGGGAGGGGGCGGTCGGAAACACCATATATTTT. It specifies CASSSSWEGAVGNTIYF.

This clone has more than one count but fewer than ten. V is TRBV7-2 and J is TRBJ1-5; D is possibly TRBD1 (5 bases). This CDR3 has 14 amino acids. Germline V lookup: CDR1 SGHTA, CDR2 FQGNSA. Trimming shortened V by 5 bases and J by 9 bases, and 17 bases separated the two germline ends. CDR3 amino acids: CASSPGRTSWPQHF. The CDR3, as DNA: TGTGCCAGCAGCCCGGGACGGACGTCGTGGCCCCAGCATTTT.

The gene calls are TRBV7-8 and TRBJ1-1, with TRBD1 as a possible D gene (6 bases). V lost 8 bases, J lost 11 bases, and 33 bases lay in between. The CDR3 sequence is 17 residues long. CDR1 is SGHVS and CDR2 is FQNEAQ in the germline V gene. CDR3 in amino acids: CASEPWGTIRKTTLAFF. DNA of the CDR3: TGTGCCAGCGAACCCTGGGGGACAATCAGGAAAACCACCTTGGCTTTCTTT.

The rearrangement joins TRBV18 to TRBJ2-1; 10 positions match TRBD2. The ends lost 0 bases at V and 4 bases at J; junction bases unmatched: 3. CDR1 KGHSH and CDR2 LQKENI come from the germline V gene. The CDR3 runs 16 residues. CDR3 protein: CASSPPASGGYNEQFF. The CDR3 DNA reads as TGTGCCAGCTCACCACCGGCTAGCGGGGGTTACAATGAGCAGTTCTTC.

CDR3 loop: CASSKDRDYGYTF. CDR3 nucleotides: TGTGCCAGCTCTAAGGACAGGGACTATGGCTACACCTTC. The chain employs TRBV18 and TRBJ1-2; 8 bases align to TRBD1. J lost 3 bases, V lost 6 bases, and 3 bases had no gene match. This CDR3 has 13 amino acids. Germline CDR1 reads KGHSH; CDR2 reads LQKENI.

V usage is TRBV2 and J usage is TRBJ2-5; D is uncertain. The CDR3 spans 11 residues. The V and J ends lost 4 bases and 4 bases respectively, with 4 bases between them. Germline CDR1 SNHLY, CDR2 FYNNEI. CDR3 coding DNA: TGTGCCAGCAGTGTCGGAGAGACCCAGTACTTC. This sequence encodes CASSVGETQYF.

The chain uses TRBV5-4 and TRBJ2-2, with TRBD2 matching 8 bases. The CDR3 has 13 amino acids. Per germline, CDR1 SGHNT and CDR2 YYREEE (reference sequence). The V gene end was trimmed by 2 bases and the J gene end by 11 bases; junction bases not matched to a gene: 5. CDR3 nucleotides: TGTGCCAGCAGCTTAGTAGCGGGGAGAGAGCTGTTTTTT. This translates into CASSLVAGRELFF.

This clone has only one observation. This rearrangement joins TRBV4-2 to TRBJ2-7, with D hard to call. This CDR3 spans 13 amino acids. V was cut by 4 bases and J by 5 bases, with 12 bases left in between. Looked up from germline, CDR1 is LGHNA and CDR2 is YNFKEQ. The CDR3 nucleotides read TGTGCCAGCAGCCCCCAACCGCAAAACGAGCAGTACTTC. As protein: CASSPQPQNEQYF.

The chain has TRBV7-8 and TRBJ2-5; the D gene is possibly TRBD2 (6 bases). CDR1 and CDR2 (germline): SGHVS, FQNEAQ. Trimming removed 0 bases from V and 0 bases from J, with 14 bases in between. CDR3 length: 17 amino acids. The DNA of the CDR3 is TGTGCCAGCAGCTTAGCGCGGGGTTTAAAGTACCAAGAGACCCAGTACTTC. Amino acid sequence: CASSLARGLKYQETQYF.

The sample holds one count of this clone. The CDR3: CASSQDLAGASGNEQYF. As DNA, the CDR3 is TGTGCCAGCAGCCAAGATCTTGCGGGGGCTTCGGGGAACGAGCAGTACTTC. The chain combines TRBV4-2 with TRBJ2-7; possibly TRBD2 for D (7 bases). Trimming took off 0 bases at V and 5 bases at J, with 20 bases between the two ends. CDR3 length: 17 residues. Germline CDR1 reads LGHNA; CDR2 reads YNFKEQ.

This chain uses TRBV7-9 with TRBJ2-1, with D maybe TRBD2 (6 bases). V was trimmed by 1 base and J by 0 bases, leaving 10 bases between them. The CDR3 is 16 residues long. The germline CDR1 and CDR2 sequences are SEHNR and FQNEAQ (reference sequence). The CDR3 spells CASSLGGTPSYNEQFF. The CDR3 DNA follows: TGTGCCAGCAGCTTAGGTGGGACTCCCTCCTACAATGAGCAGTTCTTC.

This clone was seen a single time. The chain uses TRBV2 and TRBJ1-5, with a tentative D call TRBD1 (6 bases). Trimming took 7 bases from V and 0 from J, leaving 7 bases between them. The CDR3 spans 13 residues. CDR1 is SNHLY, CDR2 FYNNEI, per germline. CDR3 loop: CASNRDSNQPQHF. In nucleotides, the CDR3 is TGTGCCAGCAACAGGGATAGCAATCAGCCCCAGCATTTT.

The chain carries TRBV29-1 and TRBJ2-1; 9 bases line up with TRBD2. Trimming removed 4 bases from V and 7 bases from J; junction bases left unmatched: 8. The germline CDR1 and CDR2 sequences are SQVTM and ANQGSEA. This CDR3 spans 14 amino acids. The CDR3 DNA sequence: TGCAGCGTTGTCGGGCTAGCGGGACAGAATGAGCAGTTCTTC. Amino acids: CSVVGLAGQNEQFF.

The V gene is TRBV4-1, the J gene TRBJ1-5, with D maybe TRBD1 (5 bases). Germline V lookup: CDR1 MGHRA, CDR2 YSYEKL. Trimming cost V 2 bases and J 4 bases, with 15 bases left between them. This CDR3 has 16 amino acids. CDR3 nucleotides: TGCGCCAGCAGCCAAAGCCCCGTGGGGGGGAATCAGCCCCAGCATTTT. Protein: CASSQSPVGGNQPQHF.

The chain recombines TRBV2 with TRBJ2-3; TRBD2 agrees at 13 bases. J gave up 3 bases and V 7 bases, and 7 bases lay outside the gene matches. Germline V lookup: CDR1 SNHLY, CDR2 FYNNEI. This CDR3 is 16 amino acids long. The CDR3 loop is CASNGLAGVRTDTQYF. CDR3 bases: TGTGCCAGCAACGGACTAGCGGGAGTAAGAACAGATACGCAGTATTTT.

The chain is built from TRBV4-3 and TRBJ2-7; 10 nucleotides line up with TRBD2. The CDR3 covers 16 residues. CDR1 is LGHNA and CDR2 is YSLEER in the germline V gene. The V gene end was trimmed by 1 base and the J gene end by 4 bases; junction bases not matched to a gene: 7. This CDR3 reads CASSQGLSGGLYEQYF. The DNA for the CDR3 is TGCGCCAGCAGCCAAGGTCTTAGCGGGGGGTTATACGAGCAGTACTTC.